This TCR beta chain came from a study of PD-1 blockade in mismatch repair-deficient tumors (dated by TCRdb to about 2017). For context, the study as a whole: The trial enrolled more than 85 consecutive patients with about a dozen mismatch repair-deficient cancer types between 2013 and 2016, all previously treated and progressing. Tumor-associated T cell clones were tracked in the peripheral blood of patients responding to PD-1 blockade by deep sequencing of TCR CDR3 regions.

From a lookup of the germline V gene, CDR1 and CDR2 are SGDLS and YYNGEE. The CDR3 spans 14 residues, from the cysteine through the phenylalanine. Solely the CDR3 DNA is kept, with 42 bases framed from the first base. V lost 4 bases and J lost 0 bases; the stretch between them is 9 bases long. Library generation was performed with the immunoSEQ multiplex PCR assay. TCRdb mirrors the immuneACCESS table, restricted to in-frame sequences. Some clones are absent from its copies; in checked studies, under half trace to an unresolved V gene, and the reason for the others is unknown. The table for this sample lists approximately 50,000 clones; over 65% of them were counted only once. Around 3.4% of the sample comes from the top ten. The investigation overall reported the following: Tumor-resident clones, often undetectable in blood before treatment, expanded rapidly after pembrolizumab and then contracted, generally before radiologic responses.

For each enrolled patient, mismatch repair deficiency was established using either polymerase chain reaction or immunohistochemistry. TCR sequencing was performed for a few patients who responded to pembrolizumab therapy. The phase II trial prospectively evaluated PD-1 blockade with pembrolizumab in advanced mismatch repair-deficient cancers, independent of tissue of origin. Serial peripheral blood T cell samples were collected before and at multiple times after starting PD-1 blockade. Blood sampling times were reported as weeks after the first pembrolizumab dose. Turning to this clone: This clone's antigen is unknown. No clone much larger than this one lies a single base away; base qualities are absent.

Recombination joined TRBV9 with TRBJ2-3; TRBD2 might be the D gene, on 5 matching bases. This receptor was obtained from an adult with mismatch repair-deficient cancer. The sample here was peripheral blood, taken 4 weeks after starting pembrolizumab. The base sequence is TGTGCCAGCAGCCCTGGACTGAGCACAGATACGCAGTATTTT. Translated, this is CASSPGLSTDTQYF.